Below, 11 T cell receptor beta chains from the same sample are listed, as sequenced in a study of early T cells in non-severe SARS-CoV-2 infection. TCRdb recomputed calls from the 5' RACE reads with MiXCR, one row per CDR3 protein. The sample yields about 27,000 distinct CDR3 sequences, about 4% seen once. Sequenced input: whole blood. The receptor source for this set is an adult who was a healthcare worker with PCR-confirmed SARS-CoV-2 infection or an uninfected control (not recorded which).

About this clonotype: Since a much larger clone is just one base distant, this may be a read error. This rearrangement joins TRBV5-1 to TRBJ2-7; D might be TRBD1 (5 bases). The CDR3 length is 15 residues. Germline V gene lookup returns CDR1 SGHRS and CDR2 YFSETQ. The CDR3 region is CTSSPVGPSSYEQYF. CDR3 DNA: TGCACCAGCTCACCGGTGGGGCCGAGCTCCTACGAGCAGTACTTC.

Ten or more counts support this clonotype. The DNA for the CDR3 is TGCGCCAGCAGCTTGGTCGGGATTGGCGAAAAACTGTTTTTT. Encoded protein: CASSLVGIGEKLFF. The chain links TRBV5-1 to TRBJ1-4; D not resolved. V lost 0 bases and J lost 8, with 11 bases in between. The CDR3 has 14 amino acids. The V gene's germline CDR1 is SGHRS and CDR2 YFSETQ.

This clonotype showed up many times. The V call is TRBV3-1, the J call TRBJ2-7; D is uncertain. CDR1 LGHDT and CDR2 YNNKEL come from the germline V gene (reference sequence). The CDR3 runs to 14 residues. V was cut by 4 bases and J by 2 bases, with 12 bases left in between. Here the CDR3 reads CASSPRGLTYEQYF. The DNA for the CDR3 is TGTGCCAGCAGCCCGAGAGGTTTAACCTACGAGCAGTACTTC.

This clonotype was seen ten or more times. This chain connects TRBV4-1 to TRBJ2-7, with D tentatively TRBD2 (5 bases). Germline CDR1 is MGHRA and CDR2 is YSYEKL. Trimming took 3 bases from V and 3 from J, leaving 12 bases between them. This CDR3 is 14 amino acids long. The CDR3 here is CASSQGLRGYEQYF. CDR3 sequence (DNA): TGCGCCAGCAGCCAGGGATTACGGGGCTACGAGCAGTACTTC.

Ten or more counts support this clonotype. The V call is TRBV6-5, the J call TRBJ2-2; D unclear. With 0 bases removed from V and 2 bases from J, the gap between germline ends came to 13 bases. Germline CDR1 reads MNHEY; CDR2 reads SVGAGI. CDR3 length: 17 residues. The CDR3 nucleotides read TGTGCCAGCAGTTACTCGATCGGATACCTTAACACCGGGGAGCTGTTTTTT. Protein product: CASSYSIGYLNTGELFF.

This clonotype was counted many times. This sequence joins TRBV29-1 and TRBJ2-5; D is unresolved. The CDR3 spans 13 residues. V lost 2 bases, J lost 0 bases, and 7 bases lay in between. CDR1 is SQVTM and CDR2 is ANQGSEA in the germline V gene. CDR3 in DNA: TGCAGCGTTGAATTGGGTAACCAAGAGACCCAGTACTTC. Protein sequence: CSVELGNQETQYF.

This clonotype was counted many times. The V gene is TRBV24-1, the J gene TRBJ1-2; 7 nucleotides agree with TRBD1. The CDR3 runs to 15 residues. Germline V gene sequence: CDR1 KGHDR, CDR2 SFDVKD. Losses at the gene ends were 2 bases for V and 2 bases for J; bases not matched to a gene: 4. The CDR3 sequence: CATSDSGQANYGYTF. The DNA for the CDR3 is TGTGCCACCAGTGATTCTGGACAGGCAAACTATGGCTACACCTTC.

The chain couples TRBV2 to TRBJ1-1; the match to TRBD1 covers 7 bases. Trimming took 5 bases from V and 0 from J; bases not matched to a gene: 9. The CDR3 consists of 16 residues. Germline CDR1 is SNHLY and CDR2 is FYNNEI. CDR3 loop: CASSLRTGNMNTEAFF. CDR3 sequence (DNA): TGTGCCAGCAGTCTCCGGACAGGAAATATGAACACTGAAGCTTTCTTT.

The chain carries TRBV14 and TRBJ2-7; maybe TRBD1 (5 bases). The germline V gene encodes CDR1 SGHDN and CDR2 FVKESK. The CDR3 sequence is 14 residues long. V was clipped by 4 bases and J by 5 bases, with 15 bases between them. The CDR3 nucleotides are TGTGCCAGCAGCCGGGGCCGGGCCGGAGACGAGCAGTACTTC. Residues: CASSRGRAGDEQYF. Using reference TRBV14 and TRBJ2-7 for the parts outside the CDR3, the full variable domain is EAGVTQFPSHSVIEKGQTVTLRCDPISGHDNLYWYRRVMGKEIKFLLHFVKESKQDESGMPNNRFLAERTGGTYSTLKVQPAELEDSGVYFCASSRGRAGDEQYFGPGTRLTVT.

This clonotype occurred many times. This chain links TRBV20-1 with TRBJ2-7; tentative D call: TRBD1 (5 bases). The V end was cut by 5 bases, the J end by 6 bases, with 11 bases between. The CDR3 is 11 amino acids. Germline CDR1 is DFQATT and CDR2 is SNEGSKA (reference sequence). The CDR3, as DNA: TGCAGTGCTCTCAGGGTTGCCGAGCAGTACTTC. Translation gives CSALRVAEQYF.

The table lists this clonotype with many counts. The chain employs TRBV13 and TRBJ2-7; D may be TRBD1 (6 bases). The CDR3 has 14 residues. The V end lost 1 base, the J end lost 2 bases, and 9 bases lay between the germline ends. CDR1 is PRHDT and CDR2 is FYEKMQ in the germline V gene (reference sequence). CDR3 loop: CASSLDAGAYEQYF. In nucleotides, the CDR3 is TGTGCCAGCAGCTTAGACGCAGGGGCCTACGAGCAGTACTTC. The full variable domain, with the rest looked up from reference TRBV13 and TRBJ2-7, is AAGVIQSPRHLIKEKRETATLKCYPIPRHDTVYWYQQGPGQDPQFLISFYEKMQSDKGSIPDRFSAQQFSDYHSELNMSSLELGDSALYFCASSLDAGAYEQYFGPGTRLTVT.